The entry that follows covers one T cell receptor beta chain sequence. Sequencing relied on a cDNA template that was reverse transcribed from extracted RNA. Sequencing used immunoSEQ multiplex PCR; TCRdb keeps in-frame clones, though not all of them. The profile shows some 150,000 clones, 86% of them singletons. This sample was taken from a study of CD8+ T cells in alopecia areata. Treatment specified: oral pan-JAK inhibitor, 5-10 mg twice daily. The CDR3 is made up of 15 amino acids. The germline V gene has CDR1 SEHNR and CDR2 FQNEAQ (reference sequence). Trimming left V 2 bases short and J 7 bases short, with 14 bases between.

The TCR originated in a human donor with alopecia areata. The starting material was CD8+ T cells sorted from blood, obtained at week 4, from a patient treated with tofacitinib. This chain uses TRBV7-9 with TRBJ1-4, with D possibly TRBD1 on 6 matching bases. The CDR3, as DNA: TGTGCCAGCAGCTTATTCCAGGGGCCAGGTGAAAAACTGTTTTTT. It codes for CASSLFQGPGEKLFF.